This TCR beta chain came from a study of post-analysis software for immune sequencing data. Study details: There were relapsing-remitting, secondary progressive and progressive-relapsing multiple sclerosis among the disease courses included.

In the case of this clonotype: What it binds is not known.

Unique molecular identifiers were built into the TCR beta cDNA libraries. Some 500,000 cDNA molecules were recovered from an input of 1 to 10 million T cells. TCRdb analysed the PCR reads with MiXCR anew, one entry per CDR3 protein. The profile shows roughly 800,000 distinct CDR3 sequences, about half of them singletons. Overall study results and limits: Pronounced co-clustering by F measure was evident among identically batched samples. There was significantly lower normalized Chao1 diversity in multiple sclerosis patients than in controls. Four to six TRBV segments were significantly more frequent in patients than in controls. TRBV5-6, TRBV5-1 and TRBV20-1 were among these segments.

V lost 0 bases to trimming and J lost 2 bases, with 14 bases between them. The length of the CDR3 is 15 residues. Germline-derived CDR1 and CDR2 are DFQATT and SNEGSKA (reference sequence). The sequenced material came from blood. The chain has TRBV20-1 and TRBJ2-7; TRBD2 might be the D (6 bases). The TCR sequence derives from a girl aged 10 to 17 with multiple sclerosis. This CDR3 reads CSARDSLASTYEQYF. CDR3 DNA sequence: TGCAGTGCTAGAGATTCGCTAGCGTCTACCTACGAGCAGTACTTC.